These 27 T cell receptor beta chains were sequenced from one sample in a study of response to subunit inactivated influenza vaccine. TCRdb processed the RT-PCR reads anew with MiXCR; each CDR3 protein has one entry. The sample holds 200,000 to 250,000 distinct CDR3 sequences; 12% are singletons and the top ten take about 7.8%. The sample consisted of non-naive T cells sorted from PBMCs, taken 14 days before vaccination. All receptors come from a man aged 45-65 years who received an inactivated influenza vaccine.

This chain connects TRBV28 to TRBJ2-5; 10 bases map to TRBD2. Germline trimming cut 1 base from V and 2 bases from J; bases unmatched to any gene: 4. CDR1 is MDHEN and CDR2 is SYDVKM in the germline V gene. This CDR3 spans 16 amino acids. DNA of the CDR3: TGTGCCAGCAGTTTATCCGGACTAGCGGATCAAGAGACCCAGTACTTC. Protein product: CASSLSGLADQETQYF. Full variable domain (outside the CDR3, taken from reference TRBV28 and TRBJ2-5): DVKVTQSSRYLVKRTGEKVFLECVQDMDHENMFWYRQDPGLGLRLIYFSYDVKMKEKGDIPEGYSVSREKKERFSLILESASTNQTSMYLCASSLSGLADQETQYFGPGTRLLVL.

This clonotype was picked up many times. The chain recombines TRBV4-2 with TRBJ2-4, with D possibly TRBD1 on 6 matching bases. The CDR3 runs to 14 residues. Per the germline V gene, CDR1 is LGHNA and CDR2 is YNFKEQ. Trimming pared 0 bases from V and 7 bases from J, leaving 10 bases between. The CDR3 sequence: CASSQDPGDNIQYF. The DNA for the CDR3 is TGTGCCAGCAGCCAAGATCCAGGGGATAACATTCAGTACTTC.

This clonotype was detected many times. The genes are TRBV7-2 and TRBJ1-5, with TRBD1 matching 7 bases. Germline CDR1 SGHTA, CDR2 FQGNSA. The CDR3 is made up of 14 amino acids. The V segment lost 5 bases and the J segment 3 bases; nucleotides outside the gene matches: 4. CDR3 amino acids: CASSQGQVNQPQHF. CDR3 nucleotides: TGTGCCAGCAGCCAAGGACAGGTCAATCAGCCCCAGCATTTT.

The table lists this clonotype with a few counts. CDR3 in DNA: TGTGCCAGCAGCTCCCGGGGAGGGAACTATGGCTACACCTTC. Encoded protein: CASSSRGGNYGYTF. The gene calls are TRBV7-9 and TRBJ1-2; the D is unclear. CDR3 length: 14 residues. Germline loops: CDR1 SEHNR, CDR2 FQNEAQ (reference sequence). The V and J ends lost 4 bases and 2 bases respectively, with 11 bases between them. Looking up the rest from reference TRBV7-9 and TRBJ1-2 gives the full variable domain: DTGVSQNPRHKITKRGQNVTFRCDPISEHNRLYWYRQTLGQGPEFLTYFQNEAQLEKSRLLSDRFSAERPKGSFSTLEIQRTEQGDSAMYLCASSSRGGNYGYTFGSGTRLTVV.

The table lists this clonotype with many counts. The V call is TRBV7-2, the J call TRBJ2-2; TRBD2 is a possible D gene (6 bases). The CDR3 runs to 14 residues. In germline, CDR1 is SGHTA, CDR2 FQGNSA. V was clipped by 0 bases and J by 7 bases, with 9 bases between them. In DNA form, the CDR3 reads TGTGCCAGCAGCTTAGCGGGGGGAAACGGGGAGCTGTTTTTT. It codes for CASSLAGGNGELFF.

This clonotype appeared many times. The chain carries TRBV20-1 and TRBJ1-5; D call uncertain. Germline CDR1 is DFQATT and CDR2 is SNEGSKA (reference sequence). V was pared by 8 bases and J by 2 bases, with 13 bases between. This CDR3 contains 13 residues. The CDR3, as DNA: TGCAGTCCGCGCCCCATGGGCAATCAGCCCCAGCATTTT. This encodes CSPRPMGNQPQHF.

Many counts were recorded for this clonotype. V usage is TRBV12-3 or TRBV12-4 and J usage is TRBJ2-2; no firm D call. The CDR3 has 15 amino acids. Deletions cut 4 bases from V and 2 bases from J, with 11 bases between. This CDR3 is CASSSPDANTGELFF. DNA of the CDR3: TGTGCCAGCAGTTCCCCGGACGCAAACACCGGGGAGCTGTTTTTT.

This clonotype has ten or more counts. The rearrangement joins TRBV4-3 to TRBJ1-4; D unresolved. CDR3 size: 12 residues. The germline gives CDR1 LGHNA, CDR2 YSLEER. Trimming left V 5 bases short and J 10 bases short, with 11 bases between. CDR3 DNA sequence: TGCGCCAGCAGCGAAAATTCTGGAAAACTGTTTTTT. The encoded protein is CASSENSGKLFF.

The chain is built from TRBV6-2 or TRBV6-3 and TRBJ1-3, with D possibly TRBD1 on 5 matching bases. The CDR3 spans 15 residues. Germline V gene lookup returns CDR1 MNHEY and CDR2 SVGEGT. Deletions cut 6 bases from V and 0 bases from J, with 12 bases between. The CDR3 DNA is TGTGCCAGCAGACGCCGGGACCTCTCTGGAAACACCATATATTTT. Amino acid sequence: CASRRRDLSGNTIYF.

This clonotype occurred a few times. The chain uses TRBV20-1 and TRBJ2-3, with D unclear. In germline, CDR1 is DFQATT, CDR2 SNEGSKA (reference sequence). This CDR3 region has 12 residues. Trimming removed 1 base from V and 6 bases from J, with 8 bases in between. As DNA, the CDR3 is TGCAGTGCTAGAGTAGGGTCTGATACGCAGTATTTT. Residues: CSARVGSDTQYF.

This clonotype was observed at least ten times. J is TRBJ1-5 and V is TRBV28; 9 bases map to TRBD1. Germline V gene lookup returns CDR1 MDHEN and CDR2 SYDVKM. Losses at the gene ends were 6 bases for V and 6 bases for J; bases not matched to a gene: 6. The CDR3 has 14 residues. The CDR3 protein is CASRTTGGGQPQHF. CDR3 bases: TGTGCCAGCAGGACGACAGGGGGAGGTCAGCCCCAGCATTTT.

The rearrangement joins TRBV6-1 to TRBJ2-7; TRBD2 agrees at 7 bases. The V gene end was trimmed by 4 bases and the J gene end by 0 bases; junction bases not matched to a gene: 6. Looked up from germline, CDR1 is MNHNS and CDR2 is SASEGT. CDR3 length equals 15 residues. The CDR3 region has the DNA TGTGCCAGCAGTGTGGGCGCTAGCGGCTCCTACGAGCAGTACTTC. It codes for CASSVGASGSYEQYF.

This chain connects TRBV18 to TRBJ2-3, with 9 bases aligning to TRBD2. This CDR3 region has 17 residues. CDR1 and CDR2 (germline): KGHSH, LQKENI. Trimming at V came to 6 bases and at J to 6 bases, leaving 16 bases not matched to a gene. The CDR3 is CASSPRAAGGLKDTQYF. The CDR3 nucleotides are TGTGCCAGCTCCCCCCGGGCAGCGGGAGGACTTAAGGATACGCAGTATTTT.

This clonotype was found many times. V is TRBV5-1 and J is TRBJ2-1; no reliable D call. The CDR3 contains 15 residues. With 0 bases removed from V and 2 bases from J, the gap between germline ends came to 9 bases. CDR1 is SGHRS, CDR2 YFSETQ, per germline. CDR3 sequence reads: CASSLDGITYNEQFF. The CDR3 DNA sequence: TGCGCCAGCAGCTTGGACGGTATTACCTACAATGAGCAGTTCTTC. The full variable domain, with the rest looked up from reference TRBV5-1 and TRBJ2-1, is KAGVTQTPRYLIKTRGQQVTLSCSPISGHRSVSWYQQTPGQGLQFLFEYFSETQRNKGNFPGRFSGRQFSNSRSEMNVSTLELGDSALYLCASSLDGITYNEQFFGPGTRLTVL.

As regards this clonotype: The junction departs from the called germline gene at one end, perhaps through a read error. The chain has TRBV20-1 and TRBJ2-7; D possibly corresponds to TRBD1 (5 bases). The CDR3 runs to 14 residues. CDR1 is DFQATT, CDR2 SNEGSKA, per germline (reference sequence). The CDR3 coding sequence is TGCAGTGTTAGACGGCGCCAGGGCAATTGGGAGCAGTACTTC. Protein product: CSVRRRQGNWEQYF.

This clonotype has more than one count but fewer than ten. This rearrangement joins TRBV4-3 to TRBJ1-6; weak D call: TRBD1 (6 bases). This CDR3 is built from 16 residues. V dropped 4 bases and J dropped 4 bases, with 14 bases sitting between them. In germline, CDR1 is LGHNA, CDR2 YSLEER. The chain's CDR3 is CASSRGGGQYNSPLHF. The CDR3 DNA reads TGCGCCAGCAGCCGGGGGGGAGGACAGTATAATTCACCCCTCCACTTT.

This clonotype was counted many times. V and J are TRBV7-9 and TRBJ2-1; unclear D gene. The CDR3 is 14 amino acids. The V gene lost 5 bases and the J gene lost 3 bases, with 11 bases spanning the gap. CDR1 is SEHNR, CDR2 FQNEAQ, per germline (reference sequence). CDR3 amino acids: CASSISGFYNEQFF. In DNA form, the CDR3 reads TGTGCCAGCAGCATATCCGGGTTCTACAATGAGCAGTTCTTC.

This clonotype showed up just a few times. This chain connects TRBV12-3 or TRBV12-4 to TRBJ2-7, with 7 bases that match TRBD1. The CDR3 extends over 15 amino acids. The V segment lost 6 bases and the J segment 6 bases; nucleotides outside the gene matches: 14. CDR3: CASSPFLTGAGEQYF. Written as DNA, the CDR3 is TGTGCCAGCAGCCCATTCCTTACAGGGGCAGGCGAGCAGTACTTC.

The chain carries TRBV12-3 or TRBV12-4 and TRBJ2-7; 7 nucleotides align to TRBD2. V gave up 0 bases and J gave up 4 bases; unmatched junction bases: 6. This CDR3 is built from 15 residues. For the CDR3, the DNA is TGTGCCAGCAGTTTAGCGGGAGGGCCCTCTTACGAGCAGTACTTC. Its translation is CASSLAGGPSYEQYF.

This chain links TRBV9 with TRBJ1-2, with D hard to call. CDR3 length: 14 residues. The germline V gene encodes CDR1 SGDLS and CDR2 YYNGEE. Trimming stripped 0 bases from V and 7 bases from J, with 13 bases between. CDR3 amino acids: CASSVDSRGAGYTF. The DNA of the CDR3 is TGTGCCAGCAGCGTAGATTCCCGGGGAGCTGGCTACACCTTC.

The rearrangement joins TRBV21-1 to TRBJ2-5; the DNA was not used to check the table's D call, TRBD2. TRBV21-1 is flagged as a pseudogene. The CDR3 is 14 amino acids. The CDR3 DNA sequence: TGTGCCAGCAACAAAGGGACTAGCGACCGCCCCCAGTACTTC. As protein: CASNKGTSDRPQYF.

The table lists this clonotype with a few counts. The rearrangement uses TRBV12-3 or TRBV12-4 and TRBJ2-7; 9 bases map to TRBD1. V lost 6 bases and J lost 5; bases outside the gene matches: 5. CDR3 length: 13 amino acids. CDR3 in amino acids: CASSYRGRHEQYF. The CDR3 DNA follows: TGTGCCAGCAGCTACAGGGGGCGGCACGAGCAGTACTTC.

The CDR3 DNA reads as TGCAGTGCGCATCCGGGACAGGGTTACAATGAGCAGTTCTTC. Amino acids: CSAHPGQGYNEQFF. The V gene is TRBV20-1, the J gene TRBJ2-1; 9 positions agree with TRBD1. CDR3 size: 14 residues. V was pared by 6 bases and J by 4 bases, with 7 bases of the junction left unmatched. Germline V lookup: CDR1 DFQATT, CDR2 SNEGSKA (reference sequence).

The CDR3 DNA reads TGTGCCAGCAGCCGAGGTCACAATACCTACGAGCAGTACTTC. As protein: CASSRGHNTYEQYF. The chain employs TRBV3-1 and TRBJ2-7, with unresolved D. The CDR3 is made up of 14 amino acids. V was clipped by 4 bases and J by 2 bases, with 12 bases between them. Germline values: CDR1 LGHDT, CDR2 YNNKEL (reference sequence).

This clonotype was seen many times. The V gene is TRBV12-3 or TRBV12-4, the J gene TRBJ1-5; D remains unclear. CDR3 length: 14 amino acids. V was trimmed by 6 bases and J by 6 bases, leaving 15 bases between them. CDR3 region: CASSQFGSVQPQHF. Here the CDR3 DNA reads TGTGCCAGCAGCCAATTTGGGTCTGTTCAGCCCCAGCATTTT.

This clonotype was counted ten times or more. V gene TRBV4-1 combines with J gene TRBJ1-5, with TRBD1 as a possible D gene (5 bases). V was pared by 1 base and J by 3 bases, with 16 bases between. Germline assignment: CDR1 MGHRA and CDR2 YSYEKL. The CDR3 has 17 residues. CDR3 residues: CASSQGGAYFDNQPQHF. Here the CDR3 DNA reads TGCGCCAGCAGCCAAGGCGGGGCCTACTTCGACAATCAGCCCCAGCATTTT.

There are a few counts of this clonotype. The chain links TRBV12-3 or TRBV12-4 to TRBJ2-3; TRBD1 matches at 8 bases. With 5 bases clipped from V and 6 bases from J, the junction kept 4 bases outside the gene matches. The CDR3 contains 13 residues. The CDR3 region has the DNA TGTGCCAGCAGTGGACAGGGTGGGGATACGCAGTATTTT. It yields the protein CASSGQGGDTQYF.